This TCR beta chain was sequenced for a study of beta chain features in type 1 diabetes. Of the isolated RNA, all was reverse transcribed, and so the sequenced material was expressed TCRB transcripts. The table came from immunoSEQ multiplex PCR; TCRdb's copy has only in-frame clones and leaves some out. The sample lists some 330,000 clones; roughly 11% were seen once. Whole-study results and caveats: The analysis here could not establish whether HLA type shapes TCRB rearrangement. Fewer insertions but more deletions were seen at VDJ junctions in type 1 diabetes patients. Within the patient group, naive, central memory and Treg TCRB repertoires appeared more similar to each other than within healthy donors.

The germline CDR1 and CDR2 sequences are SGHAT and FQDESV (reference sequence). The CDR3 length is 13 residues. Trimming took off 4 bases at V and 2 bases at J, with 7 bases between the two ends. As regards this clone: Its specificity is not known.

The TCR was taken from a woman under 40 in good health. Sequencing used naive CD4+ T cells from blood. The rearrangement uses TRBV11-1 and TRBJ2-3; D possibly corresponds to TRBD2 (6 bases). The CDR3 sequence: CASSSGVTDTQYF. In DNA form, the CDR3 reads TGTGCCAGCAGCTCGGGAGTCACAGATACGCAGTATTTT.